This record looks at one TCR beta chain sequence and its context. Its specificity is unknown. The CDR3 has 13 residues. V gave up 6 bases and J gave up 4 bases; unmatched junction bases: 5. Germline V gene data show CDR1 as MNHEY and CDR2 as SMNVEV (reference sequence). The method was immunoSEQ multiplex PCR; TCRdb's version includes in-frame clones alone and lacks a portion of them. Here the sample spans about 100,000 clones, about 85% being singletons. Analysis merged second doses at about 4 or about 12 weeks. This sample is drawn from a study of T cell responses to AZD1222 COVID-19 vaccine. The study, taken as a whole, reports: An increase in Spike-specific TCR breadth and depth was observed after two AZD1222 doses. Every sample of the repertoires postdated the peak T cell response. Spike was spanned by vaccine-associated CD4 TCRs, with dominance at 160-218 and 743-854.

The V call is TRBV27, the J call TRBJ2-5; TRBD2 aligns across 7 bases. This TCR came from an adult who received the AZD1222 COVID-19 vaccine. The specimen was peripheral blood, collected 28 days after the second AZD1222 dose. The CDR3, as DNA: TGTGCCAGCAGACCGACGGGGGGAGAGACCCAGTACTTC. Translation gives CASRPTGGETQYF.